What follows is one T cell receptor (beta chain) and its context. Its antigen remains unidentified. Base qualities are not recorded, but no much larger clone differs from it by a single base. This record belongs to a study of shared clonotypes between healthy human individuals (dated by TCRdb to the early 2020s). Describing the broader study: Two women and a few men aged 18 to 49 years were included in the cohort. Per donor, three plates each were used for CD4 naive and CD4 memory, two for CD8 naive, and one for CD8 memory. The study deeply sequenced blood TCR repertoires of five healthy adults to estimate repertoire size and the extent of clonotype sharing between individuals. Different laboratories and diverse techniques were used to prepare libraries and sequence TCR repertoires, to increase sequencing depth and limit assay-specific biases. Each donor's leukapheresis produced roughly between about 0.8 and 8.9 billion PBMCs. Overall results and qualifications from the work: Clonotypes shared by all four sorted-subset donors showed higher generation probabilities than non-shared clonotypes. Based on pairwise subsampling, the degree of clonotype sharing among donors was expected to be affected by sequencing depth. Sampling was limited to blood, and TCR repertoires in tissue likely differ from TCR repertoires in blood. Naive subsets generally had larger estimated clonotype richness than memory subsets. Rarefaction of sorted-subset datasets indicated incomplete sequencing despite the large sequencing depth. The small number of donors limited the genetic and exposure-history diversity represented. Sharing across several donors was observed for 4.5% to 6.5% of naive CD4, about 4% of naive CD8, over 2% of memory CD4, and around 0.4% of memory CD8 clonotypes.

The donors were healthy, HIV-negative adults who had no recently reported acute infections or vaccinations. All donors were Caucasian adults living in Nashville, Tennessee, USA. CD4+ T cells were enriched by magnetic negative selection, after which naive cells were positively selected on CD45RA and the negative fraction was taken as the memory subset. After blood collection by leukapheresis, PBMCs were isolated using Ficoll-Histopaque density gradient centrifugation and then cryopreserved in the vapor phase of liquid nitrogen. Analytical flow cytometry was used to check the purity and quantity of each magnetically sorted T cell population. Genomic DNA was isolated from each sorted fraction and quantified by UV absorbance on a Nanodrop 2000c. Using the deep immunoSEQ assay, multiplex PCR amplified TCR CDR3 regions from genomic DNA. Extracted genomic DNA from each cell subset was spread evenly across all wells of several immunoSEQ 96-well plates, with each plate serving as a replicate. For sorted subsets, about 0.2 ug genomic DNA, equal to 25,000 to 35,000 T cell genomes, was loaded into each replicate PCR. Purified libraries were quantified with a Qubit 3.0 fluorometer, sized on a Bioanalyzer 2100, and re-quantified with the KAPA Library Quantification kit. Every immunoSEQ 96-well plate was sequenced on a separate single-read 150-cycle Illumina NextSeq 550 flow cell. The study's own analysis went as follows. Because the immunoSEQ output included only junctional sequences and no quality scores, the filtering could not be the same as the filtering used for full-length reads. Sequences were annotated with PyIR, a Python wrapper for IgBLAST v1.9, and V/J genes and CDR3 were assigned using IMGT germline references. Reads with weak V/J assignments (E-value above 1e-6), missing CDR3, stop codons, out-of-frame junctions, or ambiguous translated residues were removed. V3J clonotypes were defined as sequences sharing the same inferred V gene, J gene, and CDR3 amino acid sequence. To compute the percentage overlap between repertoires, the number of shared unique clonotypes was divided by the size of the smaller repertoire. Three approaches were used to assess repertoire richness: RTK rarefaction, the Chao1 estimator, and Recon v2.1 estimates of unobserved clonotypes. For all TCRbeta clonotypes obtained by the gDNA method from a few donors, generation probabilities were computed with OLGA. TCRdb carries this immuneACCESS record with in-frame sequences only. Its versions omit some clonotypes, under half of them owing to an unresolved V gene in the studies checked, with the rest unexplained. That table supplies the V and J calls and clone size; D and trimming were determined from the DNA. The sample table lists some 360,000 clones, about 73% of them with a count of one. Of the sample, 10% is held by the ten largest clones.

Relative to germline, V is 1 base shorter and J is 2 bases shorter, with 13 bases between their ends. The CDR1 and CDR2 encoded by the germline V gene are SQVTM and ANQGSEA. Its CDR3 holds 15 amino acids, cysteine through phenylalanine. The kept DNA is CDR3 alone, 45 bases in frame from the first base. This TCR was sampled from a young man in good health. The sequenced sample was memory CD4+ T cells sorted from blood. Sample cell subset or site, as interpreted from the label and publication: CD45RA-negative fraction. The sequence links TRBV29-1 to TRBJ2-3; possibly the D gene is TRBD2, per 5 matching bases. The CDR3 protein is CSVEGMGAHTDTQYF. The bases are TGCAGCGTTGAAGGTATGGGAGCACACACAGATACGCAGTATTTT.